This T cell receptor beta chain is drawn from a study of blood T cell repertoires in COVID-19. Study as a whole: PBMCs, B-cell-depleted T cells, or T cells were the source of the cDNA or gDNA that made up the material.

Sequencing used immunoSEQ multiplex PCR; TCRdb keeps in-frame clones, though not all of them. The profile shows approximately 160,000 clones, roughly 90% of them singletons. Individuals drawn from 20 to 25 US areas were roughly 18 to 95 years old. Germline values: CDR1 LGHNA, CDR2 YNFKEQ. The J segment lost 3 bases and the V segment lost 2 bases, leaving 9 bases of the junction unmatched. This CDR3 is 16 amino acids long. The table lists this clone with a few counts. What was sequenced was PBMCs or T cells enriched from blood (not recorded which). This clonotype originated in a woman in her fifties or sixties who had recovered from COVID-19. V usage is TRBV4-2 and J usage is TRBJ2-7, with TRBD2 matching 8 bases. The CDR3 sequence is CASSQTSGKGVYEQYF. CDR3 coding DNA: TGTGCCAGCAGCCAAACTAGCGGAAAAGGGGTCTACGAGCAGTACTTC.